The rows below give T cell receptor beta chains drawn from one sample of a study of early stage breast cancer tumors. Only in-frame clones appear in the TCRdb table, and some are missing; sequencing was by immunoSEQ multiplex PCR. Of over 13,000 clones listed, around three quarters were seen once; the top ten hold 6.5% to 8%. Sequencing used normal breast tissue next to the tumor. These receptors were obtained from a person aged 45 to 59 with breast cancer. The CDR3 runs from the conserved cysteine through the conserved F or W. A D gene is named only where the DNA matches it firmly. The size entry is marked missing in some rows and otherwise reads once, few, many or a size class.

d_call	v_call	j_call	clone_size	cdr3_nt	cdr3_aa
-	TRBV6-5	TRBJ2-1	-	TGTGCCAGCGGGGCGGGATCCAATGAGCAGTTCTTC	CASGAGSNEQFF
TRBD1	TRBV10-3	TRBJ1-3	-	TGTGCCATCAGGGGGACAGGGACAGTTGGAAACACCATATATTTT	CAIRGTGTVGNTIYF
TRBD1	TRBV6-5	TRBJ1-6	-	TGTGCCAGCTCTCGAACCGGACAGGACTATTCACCCCTCCACTTT	CASSRTGQDYSPLHF
-	TRBV19	TRBJ2-3	-	TGTGCCAGTAAGGGACAAATAACAGATACGCAGTATTTT	CASKGQITDTQYF
TRBD1	TRBV6-1	TRBJ2-1	-	TGTGCCAGCAGTCAACGGGACAGGGGATACAATGAGCAGTTCTTC	CASSQRDRGYNEQFF
TRBD2	TRBV5-8	TRBJ2-1	-	TGTGCCAGCAGCTCCAGACTAGCGGGAGGGCCGTATGATGAGCAGTTCTTC	CASSSRLAGGPYDEQFF
-	TRBV7-2	TRBJ2-3	-	TGTGCCAGCAGCTCCCAGTCGGATACGCAGTATTTT	CASSSQSDTQYF
TRBD1	TRBV5-4	TRBJ2-3	-	TGTGCCAGCAGCCACACAGGGGGTAATATAGATACGCAGTATTTT	CASSHTGGNIDTQYF
TRBD1	TRBV6-5	TRBJ1-2	-	TGTGCCAGCAGTTCTACAACGACAGGGAATAATGGCTACACCTTC	CASSSTTTGNNGYTF
-	TRBV7-2	TRBJ2-7	-	TGTGCCAGCAGCCCCTCCGGGTACGAGCAGTACTTC	CASSPSGYEQYF
TRBD1	TRBV28	TRBJ2-7	-	TGTGCCAGCAGCGGGACAGACACCACGTGGGAGCAGTACTTC	CASSGTDTTWEQYF
TRBD2	TRBV14	TRBJ2-7	-	TGTGCCAGCAGCCAACCCTCCCGGGGGGTACCGGAGCAGTACTTC	CASSQPSRGVPEQYF
-	TRBV18	TRBJ1-3	-	TGTGCCAGCTCACCACAGTTGGGCCTAACTTCTGGAAACACCATATATTTT	CASSPQLGLTSGNTIYF
TRBD1	TRBV28	TRBJ1-6	-	TGTGCCAGCGGCGGGACAGGAGATAATTCACCCCTCCACTTT	CASGGTGDNSPLHF
TRBD1	TRBV7-9	TRBJ1-2	large	TGTGCCAGCAGCCTCCCGGGACAGGAGAACTATGGCTACACCTTC	CASSLPGQENYGYTF
TRBD2	TRBV7-2	TRBJ2-1	-	TGTGCCAGCAGCTCCCCAGCGGGGGGGCTCTACAATGAGCAGTTCTTC	CASSSPAGGLYNEQFF
TRBD2	TRBV4-3	TRBJ2-7	-	TGCGCCAGCAGCCGTACGGCTAGCGGACCCTACGAGCAGTACTTC	CASSRTASGPYEQYF
TRBD1	TRBV28	TRBJ2-2	-	TGTGCCAGCAGGGGGACAGGGGGCACCGGGGAGCTGTTTTTT	CASRGTGGTGELFF
-	TRBV21-1	TRBJ2-1	-	TGTGCCAGCAGCAAAGGAGGTAGCGGTAAAAATGAGCAGTTCTTC	CASSKGGSGKNEQFF
-	TRBV29-1	TRBJ1-2	-	TGCAGCGTTTCCACAGGAGGGGGCTACACCTTC	CSVSTGGGYTF
TRBD2	TRBV7-8	TRBJ2-3	once	TGTGCCAGCAGCTTAGAAGCGGGAGATGTGACAGATACGCAGTATTTT	CASSLEAGDVTDTQYF
-	TRBV28	TRBJ2-2	-	TGTGCCAGCAGTGTACATACGAACACCGGGGAGCTGTTTTTT	CASSVHTNTGELFF
-	TRBV6-1	TRBJ1-1	-	TGTGCCAGCAGTGACCGGCAGCCCCTAAACACTGAAGCTTTCTTT	CASSDRQPLNTEAFF
-	TRBV5-4	TRBJ2-1	-	TGTGCCAGCAGCCCCGATCGGCACAATGAGCAGTTCTTC	CASSPDRHNEQFF
TRBD2	TRBV19	TRBJ2-2	-	TGTGCCAGTACCCCCGGGACTAGCGGGAGGGAATCCGGGGAGCTGTTTTTT	CASTPGTSGRESGELFF
-	TRBV2	TRBJ2-3	once	TGTGCCAGCAGTCTTGGGGCCACAGGGAGTCGGTATTTT	CASSLGATGSRYF
TRBD1	TRBV19	TRBJ1-1	-	TGTGCCAGTAGTACGGGAGCCGACAGGGAAAATAGGGCTTTCTTT	CASSTGADRENRAFF
-	TRBV5-1	TRBJ2-7	-	TGCGCCAGCAGCTTGGCCGGCGGACAGAGGGGCTACGAGCAGTACTTC	CASSLAGGQRGYEQYF
-	TRBV21-1	TRBJ2-5	-	TGTGCCAGCAACATCCCCACTAGCGGCCAAGAGACCCAGTACTTC	CASNIPTSGQETQYF
-	TRBV5-6	TRBJ1-1	-	TGTGCCAGCACCGAGTTTAGGGGCGGGATGAACACTGAAGCTTTCTTT	CASTEFRGGMNTEAFF
TRBD1	TRBV7-2	TRBJ2-2	-	TGTGCCAGCAGCGTCCGGACAGGGGAGGCCGGGGAGCTGTTTTTT	CASSVRTGEAGELFF
TRBD1	TRBV7-2	TRBJ1-1	-	TGTGCCAGCAGCGCACTGTCTTCCGGGACAGGGGGCGTCACTGAAGCTTTCTTT	CASSALSSGTGGVTEAFF
-	TRBV10-3	TRBJ2-5	-	TGTGCCATCAGCGGACAGATGGTCGAGACCCAGTACTTC	CAISGQMVETQYF
-	TRBV10-3	TRBJ2-7	-	TGTGCCATCAGTGAGTCGATGGCGGGATCCTACAACGAGCAGTACTTC	CAISESMAGSYNEQYF
TRBD1	TRBV28	TRBJ2-7	-	TGTGCCAGCAGTCAGCCGACAGGGTGGGGCTACGAGCAGTACTTC	CASSQPTGWGYEQYF
-	TRBV6-1	TRBJ1-1	-	TGTGCCAGCAGACAACAAGTGAACACTGAAGCTTTCTTT	CASRQQVNTEAFF
TRBD2	TRBV19	TRBJ2-1	-	TGTGCCACCTACCCTGAAGGACTAGCGGGAGGGGGTGAGCAGTTCTTC	CATYPEGLAGGGEQFF
TRBD2	TRBV2	TRBJ2-1	-	TGTGCCAGCAGTGGGCTAGCGGACAATGAGCAGTTCTTC	CASSGLADNEQFF
TRBD2	TRBV4-1	TRBJ2-1	-	TGCGCCAGCAGCCAAGGGGGACTAGCGTACCATGAGCAGTTCTTC	CASSQGGLAYHEQFF
TRBD2	TRBV19	TRBJ2-5	-	TGTGCCAGCTTAGGACTAGCGGGAGGACAAGAGACCCAGTACTTC	CASLGLAGGQETQYF
TRBD1	TRBV27	TRBJ1-2	-	TGTGCCAGCAGTCTATCCGGGACAGTTTATGGCTACACCTTC	CASSLSGTVYGYTF
TRBD1	TRBV5-1	TRBJ2-2	-	TGCGCCAGCAGCCTTACAGGGGGCGAATTCCCCGGGGAGCTGTTTTTT	CASSLTGGEFPGELFF
-	TRBV7-9	TRBJ1-5	-	TGTGCCAGCAGCCCCGGAAATCGGCCCCAGCATTTT	CASSPGNRPQHF
-	TRBV5-1	TRBJ2-7	once	TGCGCCAGCAGGGGAACAGGCTCCTACGAGCAGTACTTC	CASRGTGSYEQYF
-	TRBV4-2	TRBJ2-5	few	TGTGCCAGCAGCCAAGATCCCGGGAGTGGGGAGACCCAGTACTTC	CASSQDPGSGETQYF
-	TRBV19	TRBJ1-1	-	TGTGCCAGTAGTATGGGCACTGGGGACACTGAAGCTTTCTTT	CASSMGTGDTEAFF
-	TRBV29-1	TRBJ2-2	-	TGCAGCGCTGGAAAGACCGGGGAGCTGTTTTTT	CSAGKTGELFF
-	TRBV6-1	TRBJ1-4	once	TGTGCCAGCACCATAGACCCACGAAGAGAGGAAAAACTGTTTTTT	CASTIDPRREEKLFF
-	TRBV2	TRBJ2-1	-	TGTGCCAGCACCAGGGACTCCTACAATGAGCAGTTCTTC	CASTRDSYNEQFF
-	TRBV10-3	TRBJ2-1	-	TGTGCCATCAGTGAGTCATCCGGGGGCTCCTACAATGAGCAGTTCTTC	CAISESSGGSYNEQFF
-	TRBV9	TRBJ2-7	-	TGTGCCAGCAGCGTAGCCGGGGGCAGTCAGGGCGAGCAGTACTTC	CASSVAGGSQGEQYF
TRBD2	TRBV10-3	TRBJ2-1	-	TGTGCCATCAGTGAGCGGACTAGCGGGCTATCCTACAATGAGCAGTTCTTC	CAISERTSGLSYNEQFF
TRBD2	TRBV7-9	TRBJ2-7	few	TGTGCCAGCAGCTTTGTAGCGGGGGACTACGAGCAGTACTTC	CASSFVAGDYEQYF
-	TRBV7-2	TRBJ2-2	-	TGTGCCAGCAGCTTAGCGCTTGGGGGAAACGGGGAGCTGTTTTTT	CASSLALGGNGELFF
-	TRBV19	TRBJ2-5	once	TGTGCCAGTAGTAGTGGGGGGCTAGTCGGTGTCCGGGAGACCCAGTACTTC	CASSSGGLVGVRETQYF
-	TRBV5-1	TRBJ2-6	once	TGCGCCAGCAGCTTGGTCGGGGTTGGGGCCAACGTCCTGACTTTC	CASSLVGVGANVLTF
-	TRBV7-9	TRBJ1-1	-	TGTGCCAGCAGTCTGGGGACTGAAGCTTTCTTT	CASSLGTEAFF
-	TRBV4-3	TRBJ1-6	few	TGCGCCAGCAGCCAAGTTGAGGATTCACCCCTCCACTTT	CASSQVEDSPLHF